These 20 T cell receptor delta chains were all obtained from the same sample, sequenced in a study of γδ T cells in repeated Plasmodium falciparum infection. TCRdb re-called the multiplex PCR reads using CATT. The table has over 55,000 delta-chain clones, over 1.5% seen once; the top ten hold about 15%. Gammadelta T cells were flow-sorted from PBMC into Vgamma9/Vdelta2+ and Vdelta2-negative populations for bulk analysis. The sequencing input was gamma-delta T cells from blood. These receptors were taken from a pool of human donors (malaria-infected and uninfected, not separated).

This clone was picked up a small number of times. The protein TCRdb lists belongs to a much larger clone and differs from this DNA's translation at residue 7, which points to a read error; the protein shown is made from the DNA. The rearrangement joins TRDV1 to TRDJ1; 13 positions agree with TRDD3. No J gene is reported in TCRdb; it was inferred here by comparing the DNA with germline. The J segment lost 6 bases and the V segment lost 1 base, leaving 35 bases of the junction unmatched. The CDR3 spans 26 residues. Germline CDR1 is TSWWSYY and CDR2 is QGS. The CDR3 DNA follows: TGTGCTCTTGGGGAACCGAGCCAAACACCCATACTGGGGGATACGGGAACCCTATTAAAAGTTCATAAACTCATCTTT. It is translated as CALGEPSQTPILGDTGTLLKVHKLIF.

As concerns this clone: The protein held in TCRdb is that of a much larger clone and does not match this DNA's translation at residue 6, likely because of a read error; the protein shown is translated from the DNA. J gene calling gave no result, while the V gene is TRDV1; TRDD3, the table's D call, was not compared with the DNA. This CDR3 has 21 residues. Germline V gene data show CDR1 as TSWWSYY and CDR2 as QGS. Written as DNA, the CDR3 is TGTGCTCTTGGGGTACGGCCTTCCCACACCTTATGGGGGATAAGGGTAGATAAACTCACCTTT. Amino acid sequence: CALGVRPSHTLWGIRVDKLTF.

This clone was picked up many times. TCRdb shows a much larger clone's protein in place of this DNA's translation, and the two differ at residue 12, likely through a read error; the protein shown is translated from the DNA. The chain combines TRDV1 with TRDJ1; 11 nucleotides line up with TRDD3. CDR1 is TSWWSYY, CDR2 QGS, per germline. V gave up 9 bases and J gave up 1 base; unmatched junction bases: 19. This CDR3 is built from 19 residues. CDR3 coding DNA: TGTGCTCTCAATCACAAGGCAAACTGGGGGATATGGCCCACCGATAAACTCATCTTT. This translates into CALNHKANWGIWPTDKLIF.

This clone was counted ten times or more. Other DNA sequences in the sample encode the same CDR3. The chain joins TRDV1 to TRDJ1; 7 bases match TRDD3. J lost 0 bases, V lost 3 bases, and 37 bases had no gene match. From germline, CDR1 is TSWWSYY and CDR2 QGS. This CDR3 is built from 26 residues. CDR3 protein: CALGEPHRLVTGDHYRYRGYTDKLIF. Written as DNA, the CDR3 is TGTGCTCTTGGGGAGCCCCATCGACTCGTTACTGGGGACCATTATCGATACCGAGGATACACCGATAAACTCATCTTT.

This clone is categorized as medium-sized. Other DNA sequences in this specimen translate into the identical CDR3. The J gene is TRDJ1, the V gene TRDV1; 10 bases map to TRDD3. The germline CDR1 and CDR2 sequences are TSWWSYY and QGS. This CDR3 contains 24 residues. V lost 4 bases, J lost 7 bases, and 36 bases stayed unmatched. The CDR3 DNA reads TGTGCTCTTGGGGGAGAGATGCCTTCCTATCTCTCTCTCCTAACTGGGGGATTTTTCGGTAAACTCATCTTT. Its translation is CALGGEMPSYLSLLTGGFFGKLIF.

To note about this clone: The TCRdb protein, from a much larger clone, departs from this DNA's translation at residue 12, likely by read error; the protein shown derives from the DNA. The J gene is TRDJ1, the V gene TRDV3, with 8 bases aligning to TRDD3. No J gene is reported in TCRdb; it was inferred here by comparing the DNA with germline. Germline CDR1 TVYSNPD, CDR2 GDNSRS (reference sequence). V trimming: 4 bases; J trimming: 1 base; junction bases outside the gene matches: 20. The CDR3 is 18 residues long. CDR3 DNA: TGTGCCTCCCAGAGGACCTACTGGGGGTCCCCGGCCACCGATAAACTCATCTTT. Translation gives CASQRTYWGSPATDKLIF.

A note on this clone: The protein held in TCRdb is that of a much larger clone and does not match this DNA's translation at residue 17, likely because of a read error; the protein shown is translated from the DNA. The V call is TRDV1, the J call TRDJ1, with 12 nucleotides matching TRDD3. The J gene, left out of TCRdb, was set here by checking the DNA against germline. Germline assignment: CDR1 TSWWSYY and CDR2 QGS. There are 23 residues in the CDR3. The ends lost 3 bases at V and 1 base at J; junction bases unmatched: 24. CDR3: CALGESFLPYWGILWACTDKLIF. CDR3 nucleotides: TGTGCTCTTGGGGAGAGCTTCCTACCGTACTGGGGGATACTTTGGGCTTGCACCGATAAACTCATCTTT.

This clone was detected ten times or more. The CDR3 DNA sequence: TGTGCCTCCACCCTTCCTACGTTTCCCGTGCTGCGCCCGTACACCGATAAACTCATCTTT. Translated, it gives CASTLPTFPVLRPYTDKLIF. The rearrangement uses TRDV3 and TRDJ1; 9 nucleotides align to TRDD2. V lost 4 bases and J lost 0; bases outside the gene matches: 24. The CDR3 has 20 residues. Germline CDR1 and CDR2: TVYSNPD and GDNSRS (reference sequence).

Points on this clone: A read error is the likely source, as a far larger clone sits one nucleotide away. The identical CDR3 is also encoded by other nucleotide sequences in the sample. The V call is TRDV2, the J call TRDJ1; 12 positions agree with TRDD3. The J gene, absent from TCRdb, was called here by matching the DNA to germline. The germline V gene encodes CDR1 GEAIGNYY and CDR2 EKD. Trimming removed 3 bases from V and 3 bases from J; junction bases left unmatched: 13. This CDR3 contains 18 residues. The CDR3 region has the DNA TGTGCCTGTGACCGACTAGGTGTTACTGGGGGATACTCCGATAAACTCATCTTT. This codes for CACDRLGVTGGYSDKLIF.

A remark on this clone: The TCRdb protein, from a much larger clone, departs from this DNA's translation at residue 17, likely by read error; the protein shown derives from the DNA. The V gene is listed as TRDV1; no J gene was called; the D call in the table, TRDD3, was not verified against the DNA. CDR3 length: 19 residues. The V gene's germline CDR1 is TSWWSYY and CDR2 QGS. In nucleotides, the CDR3 is TGTGCTCTTGGGGAACCCCTCGTCTTAGGGGAACTCAACACCGATAAACCCATCTTT. Protein sequence: CALGEPLVLGELNTDKPIF.

Note on this clone: It differs at one base from a far larger clone, so likely a read error. This sample includes further DNA sequences coding for the same CDR3. Here the CDR3 reads CALGEWLPTPGGFRGDTDKLIF. CDR3 nucleotide sequence: TGTGCTCTTGGGGAATGGCTCCCAACCCCTGGGGGGTTTAGGGGAGACACCGATAAACTCATCTTT. This sequence joins TRDV1 and TRDJ1; 7 nucleotides agree with TRDD3. Germline matching of the DNA provided the J gene here, since TCRdb leaves it blank. V lost 2 bases, J lost 0 bases, and 24 bases stayed unmatched. This CDR3 is built from 22 residues. Germline CDR1 TSWWSYY, CDR2 QGS.

This clone was observed a few times. The TCRdb protein comes from a much larger clone and disagrees with this DNA's translation at residue 21, likely due to a read error; the protein given here is derived from the DNA. The chain links TRDV1 to TRDJ1; 8 positions agree with TRDD3. Germline CDR1 reads TSWWSYY; CDR2 reads QGS. The CDR3 covers 25 residues. CDR3 amino acids: CALGEPKTHPRPPWGIWDYTVKLIF. CDR3 bases: TGTGCTCTTGGGGAACCAAAGACCCATCCTCGTCCCCCGTGGGGGATTTGGGACTACACCGTTAAACTCATCTTT.

A remark on this clone: A far larger clone is one base from this, pointing to a likely read error. Other DNA sequences in this sample translate to the same CDR3. The rearrangement uses TRDV1 and TRDJ1; tentative D call: TRDD3 (5 bases). The length of the CDR3 is 16 residues. The germline gives CDR1 TSWWSYY, CDR2 QGS. CDR3 DNA: TGCGCTCTTGGGGAACTAAAAGGGCTCCACACCGATAAACTCATCTTT. Translated: CALGELKGLHTDKLIF.

This clone was counted only a few times. A far more abundant clone sits one base away, making this likely a read error. The sample holds other DNA sequences that translate to the same CDR3. The chain combines TRDV1 with TRDJ1; 7 positions match TRDD3. Germline V lookup: CDR1 TSWWSYY, CDR2 QGS. This CDR3 contains 20 residues. CDR3 sequence: CALGELGGITHLMYTDKLIF. The CDR3, as DNA: TGTGCTCTTGGGGAACTAGGGGGGATCACCCATCTAATGTACACCGATAAGCTCATCTTT.

This clone was observed a few times. The TCRdb protein comes from a much larger clone and disagrees with this DNA's translation at residue 13, likely due to a read error; the protein given here is derived from the DNA. CDR3 coding DNA: TGTGCTCTTGGGGAAAGAGGGGGATATAGGAAGGCCAATAAACTCATCTTT. This codes for CALGERGGYRKANKLIF. The chain recombines TRDV1 with TRDJ1; 8 nucleotides match TRDD3. CDR1 TSWWSYY and CDR2 QGS come from the germline V gene. Trimming cost V 2 bases and J 6 bases; bases outside gene matches: 14. This CDR3 is 17 amino acids long.

Of note for this clone: TCRdb's listed protein matches a much larger clone and diverges from this DNA's translation at residue 13, likely through a read error; the protein shown comes from the DNA. The gene calls are TRDV1 and TRDJ1; TRDD3 agrees at 9 bases. TCRdb leaves out the J gene; it was filled in here by matching the DNA to germline. CDR1 and CDR2 from the germline V gene are TSWWSYY and QGS. The V gene end was trimmed by 1 base and the J gene end by 0 bases; junction bases not matched to a gene: 12. This CDR3 comprises 19 residues. The CDR3 spells CALGEPKHLGDGDTDKLIF. The CDR3 DNA reads TGTGCTCTTGGGGAACCTAAACACCTGGGGGATGGGGACACCGATAAACTCATCTTT.

This clone was counted at least ten times. This DNA translates differently at residue 7 from the TCRdb protein, which is that of a much larger clone; a read error is likely, and the protein shown is the DNA's own translation. The chain joins TRDV2 to TRDJ1, with D perhaps matching TRDD3 (5 bases). The germline V gene has CDR1 GEAIGNYY and CDR2 EKD. Trimming removed 3 bases from V and 0 bases from J, with 16 bases in between. The CDR3 totals 16 residues. The CDR3 nucleotides read TGTGCCTGTGACCCGGTACCGGGGGCTTACACCGATAAACTCATCTTT. Protein sequence: CACDPVPGAYTDKLIF.

In its sample, this clone was seen a few times. This is likely an artifact of a read error, given a far larger clone one base away. The sample has other DNA sequences that encode this CDR3 too. The chain combines TRDV1 with TRDJ1; TRDD3 agrees at 8 bases. TCRdb is silent on the J gene; assignment here came from matching the DNA to germline. The germline gives CDR1 TSWWSYY, CDR2 QGS. This CDR3 region has 19 residues. In DNA form, the CDR3 reads TGTGCTCTCGGGGAACTTTATAACTCGGACTGGGGGTACACCGATAAACTCATCTTT. Translated: CALGELYNSDWGYTDKLIF.

In its sample, this clone was seen many times. The TCRdb protein, from a much larger clone, departs from this DNA's translation at residue 14, likely by read error; the protein shown derives from the DNA. The V call is TRDV3, the J call TRDJ1; 9 bases agree with TRDD3. This CDR3 has 16 amino acids. In germline, CDR1 is TVYSNPD, CDR2 GDNSRS (reference sequence). CDR3 residues: CAPLSTGDTYTDKPIF. In DNA form, the CDR3 reads TGTGCCCCCTTATCCACCGGGGATACGTACACCGATAAACCCATCTTT.

This clone has a handful of counts. The mismatch at residue 14 between this DNA's translation and the TCRdb protein of a much larger clone likely reflects a read error; the protein shown is translated from the DNA. The chain links TRDV1 to TRDJ1; 8 bases match TRDD3. V dropped 5 bases and J dropped 3; count of bases not matched to a gene: 20. Germline CDR1 reads TSWWSYY; CDR2 reads QGS. CDR3 length equals 19 residues. As DNA, the CDR3 is TGTGCTCTTGGGAAAAATCCGGGGGATAAAATGGGAAGAGCCGATAAACTCATCTTT. Amino acid sequence: CALGKNPGDKMGRADKLIF.